The 23 T cell receptor beta chains given below trace back to one sample, sequenced in a study of cytomegalovirus exposure and HLA in healthy donors. PCR was performed using 60 Vbeta and 13 Jbeta primers. Method: immunoSEQ multiplex PCR; TCRdb's copy keeps in-frame clones and lacks some. The sample yields roughly 110,000 clones, 60% to 75% seen once. Sequencing was carried out using PBMCs. All receptors derive from a male donor in good health and CMV-seropositive.

The chain carries TRBV5-1 and TRBJ2-2; D ambiguous. The length of the CDR3 is 17 residues. CDR1 is SGHRS and CDR2 is YFSETQ in the germline V gene. The V end lost 4 bases, the J end lost 1 base, and 17 bases lay between the germline ends. The CDR3 spells CASSQKSRGKNTGELFF. The CDR3 region has the DNA TGCGCCAGCAGCCAGAAGAGTAGAGGAAAGAACACCGGGGAGCTGTTTTTT.

CDR3 amino acids: CASSIDRGRIEQFF. CDR3 DNA sequence: TGTGCCAGCAGTATCGACAGGGGGCGGATTGAGCAGTTCTTC. The chain links TRBV27 to TRBJ2-1; 10 nucleotides match TRBD1. The CDR3 loop spans 14 amino acids. Trimming took 5 bases from V and 9 from J; bases not matched to a gene: 7. Germline-derived CDR1 and CDR2 are MNHEY and SMNVEV (reference sequence).

The chain uses TRBV27 and TRBJ1-2, with 7 nucleotides matching TRBD1. The CDR3 spans 17 residues. The V gene end was trimmed by 5 bases and the J gene end by 2 bases; junction bases not matched to a gene: 14. CDR1 is MNHEY and CDR2 is SMNVEV in the germline V gene (reference sequence). This chain's CDR3 is CASSHYSPGQRNYGYTF. The CDR3 DNA is TGTGCCAGCAGTCATTATTCCCCGGGACAGAGAAACTATGGCTACACCTTC.

This clone was observed a single time. V usage is TRBV2 and J usage is TRBJ1-2; D is undetermined. Trimming left V 6 bases short and J 5 bases short, with 19 bases between. In germline, CDR1 is SNHLY, CDR2 FYNNEI. The CDR3 is made up of 15 amino acids. The CDR3 loop reads CASSPGRLGDYGYTF. CDR3 coding DNA: TGTGCCAGCAGCCCAGGCCGCCTCGGGGATTATGGCTACACCTTC.

About this clone: The same CDR3 is also encoded by other DNA sequences in this sample. V usage is TRBV5-1 and J usage is TRBJ2-1; possible D gene TRBD1, 5 bases. This CDR3 comprises 15 residues. The ends were cut back, 4 bases at V and 0 bases at J, with 11 bases in the middle. In germline, CDR1 is SGHRS, CDR2 YFSETQ. The CDR3 sequence is CASSPGQGSYNEQFF. As DNA, the CDR3 is TGCGCCAGCAGCCCCGGGCAGGGCTCCTACAATGAGCAGTTCTTC. Full variable domain (remainder filled in from reference TRBV5-1 and TRBJ2-1): KAGVTQTPRYLIKTRGQQVTLSCSPISGHRSVSWYQQTPGQGLQFLFEYFSETQRNKGNFPGRFSGRQFSNSRSEMNVSTLELGDSALYLCASSPGQGSYNEQFFGPGTRLTVL.

The chain links TRBV28 to TRBJ1-4, with a weak D call TRBD1 (6 bases). From germline, CDR1 is MDHEN and CDR2 SYDVKM. V lost 6 bases to trimming and J lost 0 bases, with 8 bases between them. The CDR3 sequence is 14 residues long. The CDR3 reads CASSPGATNEKLFF. CDR3 DNA sequence: TGTGCCAGCAGCCCAGGGGCAACTAATGAAAAACTGTTTTTT.

This clone was found a few times. J is TRBJ1-1 and V is TRBV9, with D possibly TRBD1 on 5 matching bases. Looked up from germline, CDR1 is SGDLS and CDR2 is YYNGEE. The CDR3 consists of 15 residues. Trimming pared 2 bases from V and 5 bases from J, leaving 16 bases between. In DNA, the CDR3 is TGTGCCAGCAGCGTGGGGGGTGGGGGGGGAACTGAAGCTTTCTTT. Amino acids: CASSVGGGGGTEAFF.

In its sample, this clone was seen a few times. The chain joins TRBV19 to TRBJ1-5; TRBD1 matches 8 bases. Germline V gives CDR1 LNHDA, CDR2 SQIVND (reference sequence). The CDR3 has 15 amino acids. Germline trimming cut 7 bases from V and 1 base from J; bases unmatched to any gene: 6. The CDR3 DNA reads as TGTGCCAGTAACTTTTACAGGGGGAGCAATCAGCCCCAGCATTTT. Residues: CASNFYRGSNQPQHF.

The CDR3 coding sequence is TGTGCCAGCAGCTTAGGTGCAGGGGAAGGGACCCAGTACTTC. It yields the protein CASSLGAGEGTQYF. The V gene is TRBV11-1, the J gene TRBJ2-5; D may be TRBD1 (6 bases). The germline gives CDR1 SGHAT, CDR2 FQDESV (reference sequence). V was pared by 1 base and J by 7 bases, with 13 bases between. CDR3 length equals 14 residues.

The gene calls are TRBV7-9 and TRBJ2-7, with 7 bases fitting TRBD2. After removal of 5 bases from V and 7 bases from J, the junction contained 8 bases not matched to a gene. CDR3 length: 13 amino acids. CDR1 is SEHNR and CDR2 is FQNEAQ in the germline V gene (reference sequence). The DNA of the CDR3 is TGTGCCAGCAGCCGGGGGGACTTCGGGGAGCAGTACTTC. This codes for CASSRGDFGEQYF.

The CDR3 protein is CASSPSGDSYNEQFF. In DNA, the CDR3 is TGTGCCAGCTCACCGTCCGGGGACTCCTACAATGAGCAGTTCTTC. V usage is TRBV18 and J usage is TRBJ2-1; perhaps TRBD2 as D (5 bases). The CDR3 has 15 residues. Between the trimmed V and J ends, which lost 3 bases and 0 bases, there was a span of 9 bases. Germline V gives CDR1 KGHSH, CDR2 LQKENI.

About this clone: At one end the junction does not follow the germline gene, possibly because of a read error. The rearrangement joins TRBV30 to TRBJ1-5, with TRBD1 matching 8 bases. Per the germline V gene, CDR1 is GTSNPN and CDR2 is SVGIG (reference sequence). The CDR3 is 13 residues long. The DNA of the CDR3 is TGTGCCTGGAGTCGGACAGGGATGAGCCCCCAGCACTTT. Amino acids: CAWSRTGMSPQHF.

Note on this clone: Different DNA sequences within this sample yield the same CDR3. This chain connects TRBV6-5 to TRBJ1-1, with D possibly TRBD1 on 5 matching bases. Trimming shortened V by 0 bases and J by 0 bases, and 8 bases separated the two germline ends. Germline V CDR1 and CDR2: MNHEY, SVGAGI. CDR3 size: 15 residues. The CDR3 is CASSYSGRVNTEAFF. CDR3 sequence (DNA): TGTGCCAGCAGTTACTCGGGCAGGGTGAACACTGAAGCTTTCTTT.

This chain connects TRBV7-9 to TRBJ1-4; perhaps TRBD1 as D (6 bases). Trimming took 10 bases from V and 5 from J, leaving 17 bases between them. CDR3 size: 14 residues. The germline gives CDR1 SEHNR, CDR2 FQNEAQ (reference sequence). CDR3 bases: TGTGCCACCGGATCCCAGGGGAACAATGAAAAACTGTTTTTT. Protein sequence: CATGSQGNNEKLFF. Based on the CDR3 plus reference TRBV7-9 and TRBJ1-4, the full variable domain is DTGVSQNPRHKITKRGQNVTFRCDPISEHNRLYWYRQTLGQGPEFLTYFQNEAQLEKSRLLSDRFSAERPKGSFSTLEIQRTEQGDSAMYLCATGSQGNNEKLFFGSGTQLSVL.

This chain links TRBV6-4 with TRBJ2-7; D is possibly TRBD2 (5 bases). The CDR3 has 18 amino acids. V was shortened by 3 bases and J by 0 bases, with 21 bases between the two germline ends. Per the germline V gene, CDR1 is MRHNA and CDR2 is SNTAGT. The CDR3 loop reads CASSDNFGKSGFSYEQYF. The DNA of the CDR3 is TGTGCCAGCAGTGATAATTTCGGAAAGAGCGGATTCTCCTACGAGCAGTACTTC.

The V and J genes are TRBV6-5 and TRBJ1-5; D may be TRBD1 (5 bases). The germline V gene has CDR1 MNHEY and CDR2 SVGAGI. The CDR3 contains 13 residues. V was pared by 5 bases and J by 4 bases, with 9 bases between. CDR3 amino acids: CASSHQGNQPQHF. DNA of the CDR3: TGTGCCAGCAGTCATCAGGGTAATCAGCCCCAGCATTTT.

This clone was picked up one time. The V and J genes are TRBV10-3 and TRBJ2-1, with 10 nucleotides matching TRBD1. V lost 3 bases to trimming and J lost 6 bases; unmatched junction nucleotides: 5. Looked up from germline, CDR1 is ENHRY and CDR2 is SYGVKD. This CDR3 spans 15 amino acids. In DNA, the CDR3 is TGTGCCATCAGTGACTCCGGGACAGGGGCCAATGAGCAGTTCTTC. Its protein product is CAISDSGTGANEQFF.

The CDR3 coding sequence is TGTGCCAGCAGTGCGGGGGAGGGGCAGCAGTTCTTC. Translation gives CASSAGEGQQFF. The rearrangement links TRBV2 to TRBJ2-1; 7 bases are shared with TRBD2. Germline CDR1 SNHLY, CDR2 FYNNEI. This CDR3 region has 12 residues. V shed 4 bases and J 11 bases; nucleotides not matched to a gene: 5.

This rearrangement joins TRBV18 to TRBJ2-5; possibly TRBD2 for D (7 bases). V lost 1 base and J lost 0, with 9 bases in between. The CDR3 spans 15 residues. CDR1 and CDR2 from the germline V gene are KGHSH and LQKENI. CDR3 sequence (DNA): TGTGCCAGCTCACCACGGGGGGGCTACCAAGAGACCCAGTACTTC. Amino acids: CASSPRGGYQETQYF. Full variable domain (outside the CDR3, taken from reference TRBV18 and TRBJ2-5): NAGVMQNPRHLVRRRGQEARLRCSPMKGHSHVYWYRQLPEEGLKFMVYLQKENIIDESGMPKERFSAEFPKEGPSILRIQQVVRGDSAAYFCASSPRGGYQETQYFGPGTRLLVL.

The rearrangement joins TRBV30 to TRBJ1-5; no definite D call. The CDR3 covers 12 residues. CDR1 and CDR2 from the germline V gene are GTSNPN and SVGIG (reference sequence). Trimming shortened V by 1 base and J by 4 bases, and 5 bases separated the two germline ends. DNA of the CDR3: TGTGCCTGGAGTGAGAGGAATCAGCCCCAGCATTTT. Amino acids: CAWSERNQPQHF.

This chain links TRBV4-3 with TRBJ2-3; TRBD1 aligns across 8 bases. The CDR3 covers 17 residues. Germline trimming cut 3 bases from V and 1 base from J; bases unmatched to any gene: 9. Germline CDR1 and CDR2: LGHNA and YSLEER. In DNA form, the CDR3 reads TGCGCCAGCAGCCAGAGACTACGACAGGGGCGCACAGATACGCAGTATTTT. Translated, it gives CASSQRLRQGRTDTQYF.

V and J are TRBV5-6 and TRBJ2-2; 9 bases align to TRBD2. The germline V gene encodes CDR1 SGHDT and CDR2 YYEEEE. Germline trimming cut 5 bases from V and 7 bases from J; bases unmatched to any gene: 12. The CDR3 is 16 amino acids. The CDR3 DNA sequence: TGTGCCAGCAGACCATTTAGCGGGAGTCGGGGCGGGGAGCTGTTTTTT. It specifies CASRPFSGSRGGELFF. The full variable domain, its missing parts supplied by reference TRBV5-6 and TRBJ2-2, is DAGVTQSPTHLIKTRGQQVTLRCSPKSGHDTVSWYQQALGQGPQFIFQYYEEEERQRGNFPDRFSGHQFPNYSSELNVNALLLGDSALYLCASRPFSGSRGGELFFGEGSRLTVL.

The chain uses TRBV7-2 and TRBJ2-4; D might be TRBD2 (5 bases). Germline CDR1 reads SGHTA; CDR2 reads FQGNSA. Trimming left V 5 bases short and J 7 bases short, with 24 bases between. This CDR3 spans 17 amino acids. The CDR3 sequence is CASSPAVGSFSQNIQYF. DNA for the CDR3: TGTGCCAGCAGCCCAGCGGTGGGGTCATTCAGCCAGAACATTCAGTACTTC. The full variable domain, rest sourced from reference TRBV7-2 and TRBJ2-4, is GAGVSQSPSNKVTEKGKDVELRCDPISGHTALYWYRQSLGQGLEFLIYFQGNSAPDKSGLPSDRFSAERTGGSVSTLTIQRTQQEDSAVYLCASSPAVGSFSQNIQYFGAGTRLSVL.